These 24 T cell receptor beta chains share one sample of origin, sequenced in a study of blood T cell repertoires in COVID-19. Sequencing was performed with immunoSEQ multiplex PCR; in TCRdb, only in-frame clones are kept and a portion is missing. The sample consists of a few hundred thousand clones, roughly 89% of them appearing once. The sample consisted of PBMCs or T cells enriched from blood (not recorded which). Every receptor here comes from a woman aged 45-59 years who had recovered from COVID-19.

The chain links TRBV28 to TRBJ1-2, with D tentatively TRBD1 (6 bases). CDR3 length equals 13 residues. The V gene lost 8 bases and the J gene lost 8 bases, with 18 bases spanning the gap. CDR1 is MDHEN, CDR2 SYDVKM, per germline. The CDR3 reads CASQGGEVGGYTF. In DNA, the CDR3 is TGTGCCAGCCAAGGGGGGGAGGTGGGCGGCTACACCTTC.

This rearrangement joins TRBV5-4 to TRBJ1-2, with TRBD1 identical over 8 bases. V trimming: 2 bases; J trimming: 4 bases; junction bases outside the gene matches: 7. The germline V gene has CDR1 SGHNT and CDR2 YYREEE (reference sequence). This CDR3 region has 15 residues. CDR3 residues: CASSFLDRGSYGYTF. The CDR3 nucleotides read TGTGCCAGCAGCTTCCTCGACAGGGGTAGCTATGGCTACACCTTC.

The rearrangement uses TRBV7-8 and TRBJ1-5, with D perhaps matching TRBD1 (5 bases). The CDR3 is 18 amino acids. With 0 bases removed from V and 1 base from J, the gap between germline ends came to 16 bases. Per the germline V gene, CDR1 is SGHVS and CDR2 is FQNEAQ. The CDR3 nucleotides read TGTGCCAGCAGCTTAGCGGGGCAGTATAGGATGAGCAATCAGCCCCAGCATTTT. The encoded protein is CASSLAGQYRMSNQPQHF.

The V call is TRBV9, the J call TRBJ1-1; no clear D. CDR3 size: 13 residues. With 0 bases removed from V and 0 bases from J, the gap between germline ends came to 3 bases. CDR1 and CDR2 from the germline V gene are SGDLS and YYNGEE. CDR3 in DNA: TGTGCCAGCAGCGTAGCTGTGAACACTGAAGCTTTCTTT. It is translated as CASSVAVNTEAFF.

The V call is TRBV3-1 (or the pseudogene TRBV3-2), the J call TRBJ1-6; no reliable D call. Germline V gives CDR1 LGHDT, CDR2 YNNKEL (reference sequence). The CDR3 spans 18 residues. V was shortened by 2 bases and J by 0 bases, with 14 bases between the two germline ends. CDR3 sequence: CASSQTLAGSSYNSPLHF. CDR3 DNA: TGTGCCAGCAGCCAAACATTGGCGGGCAGCTCCTATAATTCACCCCTCCACTTT.

The rearrangement links TRBV18 to TRBJ1-1; 8 positions match TRBD1. J gave up 4 bases and V 2 bases, and 3 bases lay outside the gene matches. There are 14 residues in the CDR3. The germline V gene encodes CDR1 KGHSH and CDR2 LQKENI. CDR3 loop: CASSPYDRGTEAFF. The CDR3 nucleotides are TGTGCCAGCTCACCATATGACAGGGGCACTGAAGCTTTCTTT.

The chain combines TRBV6-5 with TRBJ1-1; TRBD1 is a possible D gene (6 bases). V lost 6 bases and J 4 bases, leaving 15 bases between the germline ends. Germline-derived CDR1 and CDR2 are MNHEY and SVGAGI. The CDR3 spans 14 residues. Written as DNA, the CDR3 is TGTGCCAGCAGCCCCAGGGGTTGGGCCACTGAAGCTTTCTTT. Translation gives CASSPRGWATEAFF.

The V call is TRBV5-3, the J call TRBJ2-7; possibly TRBD2 for D (6 bases). TRBV5-3 is an ORF, and what it does is uncertain. The CDR3 has 14 amino acids. Between the trimmed V and J ends, which lost 4 bases and 5 bases, there was a span of 16 bases. CDR3 sequence: CARSRRRGLDEQYF. The CDR3 nucleotides are TGTGCCAGAAGCCGGAGGAGGGGCTTGGACGAGCAGTACTTC.

This chain uses TRBV10-3 with TRBJ2-5; 7 bases line up with TRBD1. The CDR3 runs to 14 residues. In germline, CDR1 is ENHRY, CDR2 SYGVKD. Trimming removed 7 bases from V and 2 bases from J; junction bases left unmatched: 7. The CDR3 reads CAIKVTGDQETQYF. The DNA of the CDR3 is TGTGCCATCAAGGTTACAGGGGATCAAGAGACCCAGTACTTC.

This clone turned up a few times. The rearrangement joins TRBV7-8 to TRBJ1-3, with D possibly being TRBD1 (6 bases). The CDR3 length is 15 residues. V was cut by 1 base and J by 6 bases, with 13 bases left in between. The germline gives CDR1 SGHVS, CDR2 FQNEAQ. CDR3 amino acids: CASSLELQGANTIYF. For the CDR3, the DNA is TGTGCCAGCAGCTTAGAGTTACAGGGTGCAAACACCATATATTTT. The entire variable domain, with the rest obtained from reference TRBV7-8 and TRBJ1-3, is as follows: GAGVSQSPRYKVAKRGQDVALRCDPISGHVSLFWYQQALGQGPEFLTYFQNEAQLDKSGLPSDRFFAERPEGSVSTLKIQRTQQEDSAVYLCASSLELQGANTIYFGEGSWLTVV.

This clone was counted a single time. The rearrangement uses TRBV7-9 and TRBJ2-7; 7 positions agree with TRBD2. CDR3 length equals 16 residues. Germline assignment: CDR1 SEHNR and CDR2 FQNEAQ (reference sequence). The J segment lost 1 base and the V segment lost 1 base, leaving 7 bases of the junction unmatched. The CDR3 nucleotides are TGTGCCAGCAGCTTAGTGTTCCGGGGGGAGTCCTACGAGCAGTACTTC. Amino acids: CASSLVFRGESYEQYF. Full variable domain (remainder filled in from reference TRBV7-9 and TRBJ2-7): DTGVSQNPRHKITKRGQNVTFRCDPISEHNRLYWYRQTLGQGPEFLTYFQNEAQLEKSRLLSDRFSAERPKGSFSTLEIQRTEQGDSAMYLCASSLVFRGESYEQYFGPGTRLTVT.

In DNA, the CDR3 is TGTGCCAGCAGTTACCTGGGCAGGGGGAATTCACCCCTCCACTTT. Translating it yields CASSYLGRGNSPLHF. This chain uses TRBV6-5 with TRBJ1-6, with TRBD1 identical over 7 bases. Germline CDR1 and CDR2: MNHEY and SVGAGI. With 2 bases clipped from V and 7 bases from J, the junction kept 5 bases outside the gene matches. CDR3 size: 15 residues.

This chain links TRBV7-8 with TRBJ1-3; D ambiguous. V was cut by 3 bases and J by 0 bases, with 18 bases left in between. Germline CDR1 reads SGHVS; CDR2 reads FQNEAQ. The CDR3 is made up of 18 amino acids. The CDR3 coding sequence is TGTGCCAGCAGCTTTCTTTCAAATTTTGACAACTCTGGAAACACCATATATTTT. Translation gives CASSFLSNFDNSGNTIYF. Full variable domain (rest looked up from reference TRBV7-8 and TRBJ1-3): GAGVSQSPRYKVAKRGQDVALRCDPISGHVSLFWYQQALGQGPEFLTYFQNEAQLDKSGLPSDRFFAERPEGSVSTLKIQRTQQEDSAVYLCASSFLSNFDNSGNTIYFGEGSWLTVV.

The V and J genes are TRBV5-6 and TRBJ1-1; D remains unclear. Germline CDR1 and CDR2: SGHDT and YYEEEE. With 4 bases removed from V and 1 base from J, the gap between germline ends came to 8 bases. The CDR3 has 13 amino acids. CDR3 DNA: TGTGCCAGCAGCCGAATCGGGAACACTGAAGCTTTCTTT. Translation: CASSRIGNTEAFF. The full variable domain, in which reference TRBV5-6 and TRBJ1-1 provide the parts outside the CDR3, is DAGVTQSPTHLIKTRGQQVTLRCSPKSGHDTVSWYQQALGQGPQFIFQYYEEEERQRGNFPDRFSGHQFPNYSSELNVNALLLGDSALYLCASSRIGNTEAFFGQGTRLTVV.

The V and J genes are TRBV10-3 and TRBJ1-3; the D gene is possibly TRBD1 (5 bases). The germline V gene encodes CDR1 ENHRY and CDR2 SYGVKD. V lost 5 bases and J 1 base, leaving 9 bases between the germline ends. This CDR3 has 14 amino acids. CDR3 DNA sequence: TGTGCCATCAGTAAAGGGACTTCTGGAAACACCATATATTTT. It encodes CAISKGTSGNTIYF.

V is TRBV19 and J is TRBJ1-2; 7 bases map to TRBD1. V dropped 5 bases and J dropped 2; count of bases not matched to a gene: 17. The CDR3 is 18 amino acids. In germline, CDR1 is LNHDA, CDR2 SQIVND (reference sequence). CDR3 sequence: CASSFNLGPGQLNYGYTF. In DNA, the CDR3 is TGTGCCAGTAGTTTCAATCTAGGGCCGGGACAGCTGAACTATGGCTACACCTTC.

This clone was found once. J is TRBJ1-1 and V is TRBV6-5; weak D call: TRBD1 (6 bases). V lost 6 bases to trimming and J lost 0 bases, with 11 bases between them. Germline CDR1 MNHEY, CDR2 SVGAGI. The CDR3 is 14 residues long. The CDR3 coding sequence is TGTGCCAGCAGCTCGGACAGAATGAACACTGAAGCTTTCTTT. Protein sequence: CASSSDRMNTEAFF.

The rearrangement uses TRBV7-2 and TRBJ1-2; no firm D call. CDR3 length equals 13 residues. V lost 1 base and J lost 8, with 11 bases in between. Germline V lookup: CDR1 SGHTA, CDR2 FQGNSA. The CDR3 loop is CASSLGGSWGYTF. For the CDR3, the DNA is TGTGCCAGCAGCTTAGGTGGGAGTTGGGGCTACACCTTC.

The sample holds a few counts of this clone. The genes are TRBV19 and TRBJ2-1; possible D gene TRBD2, 7 bases. The V end was cut by 7 bases, the J end by 5 bases, with 21 bases between. Germline V gives CDR1 LNHDA, CDR2 SQIVND (reference sequence). The CDR3 has 16 residues. CDR3 sequence (DNA): TGTGCCAGTATTGGGCGGAGGGGGGGCAACAACAATGAGCAGTTCTTC. It specifies CASIGRRGGNNNEQFF.

The chain combines TRBV27 with TRBJ1-2; D is possibly TRBD1 (5 bases). Between the trimmed V and J ends, which lost 2 bases and 6 bases, there was a span of 19 bases. Per germline, CDR1 MNHEY and CDR2 SMNVEV (reference sequence). This CDR3 has 16 residues. CDR3 sequence (DNA): TGTGCCAGCAGTTTAAGGGGCGTGAGAGGCTGGGATGGCTACACCTTC. As protein: CASSLRGVRGWDGYTF.

The V and J genes are TRBV5-4 and TRBJ1-6; D gene unclear. The CDR3 runs 13 residues. Trimming took off 0 bases at V and 7 bases at J, with 5 bases between the two ends. Germline CDR1 and CDR2: SGHNT and YYREEE (reference sequence). CDR3 residues: CASSLDTNSPLHF. The CDR3 region has the DNA TGTGCCAGCAGCTTGGACACCAATTCACCCCTCCACTTT.

This rearrangement joins TRBV27 to TRBJ1-6; 8 bases are shared with TRBD1. Germline loops: CDR1 MNHEY, CDR2 SMNVEV (reference sequence). V gave up 3 bases and J gave up 9 bases; unmatched junction bases: 4. The CDR3 is 14 residues long. The CDR3 protein is CASSFQGAGSPLHF. CDR3 DNA sequence: TGTGCCAGCAGTTTTCAGGGGGCGGGTTCACCCCTCCACTTT.

This chain uses TRBV7-9 with TRBJ1-3; no definite D call. Trimming removed 4 bases from V and 2 bases from J, with 9 bases in between. Germline V lookup: CDR1 SEHNR, CDR2 FQNEAQ (reference sequence). This CDR3 spans 14 amino acids. DNA of the CDR3: TGTGCCAGCAGCTCTGTCGAGACTGGAAACACCATATATTTT. Its protein is CASSSVETGNTIYF.

The V call is TRBV7-9, the J call TRBJ2-1, with D uncertain. CDR1 is SEHNR, CDR2 FQNEAQ, per germline (reference sequence). This CDR3 has 13 amino acids. V gave up 4 bases and J gave up 10 bases, with 14 bases separating them. CDR3 loop: CASSSPNLGEQFF. The CDR3, as DNA: TGTGCCAGCAGCTCCCCAAACTTGGGCGAGCAGTTCTTC.